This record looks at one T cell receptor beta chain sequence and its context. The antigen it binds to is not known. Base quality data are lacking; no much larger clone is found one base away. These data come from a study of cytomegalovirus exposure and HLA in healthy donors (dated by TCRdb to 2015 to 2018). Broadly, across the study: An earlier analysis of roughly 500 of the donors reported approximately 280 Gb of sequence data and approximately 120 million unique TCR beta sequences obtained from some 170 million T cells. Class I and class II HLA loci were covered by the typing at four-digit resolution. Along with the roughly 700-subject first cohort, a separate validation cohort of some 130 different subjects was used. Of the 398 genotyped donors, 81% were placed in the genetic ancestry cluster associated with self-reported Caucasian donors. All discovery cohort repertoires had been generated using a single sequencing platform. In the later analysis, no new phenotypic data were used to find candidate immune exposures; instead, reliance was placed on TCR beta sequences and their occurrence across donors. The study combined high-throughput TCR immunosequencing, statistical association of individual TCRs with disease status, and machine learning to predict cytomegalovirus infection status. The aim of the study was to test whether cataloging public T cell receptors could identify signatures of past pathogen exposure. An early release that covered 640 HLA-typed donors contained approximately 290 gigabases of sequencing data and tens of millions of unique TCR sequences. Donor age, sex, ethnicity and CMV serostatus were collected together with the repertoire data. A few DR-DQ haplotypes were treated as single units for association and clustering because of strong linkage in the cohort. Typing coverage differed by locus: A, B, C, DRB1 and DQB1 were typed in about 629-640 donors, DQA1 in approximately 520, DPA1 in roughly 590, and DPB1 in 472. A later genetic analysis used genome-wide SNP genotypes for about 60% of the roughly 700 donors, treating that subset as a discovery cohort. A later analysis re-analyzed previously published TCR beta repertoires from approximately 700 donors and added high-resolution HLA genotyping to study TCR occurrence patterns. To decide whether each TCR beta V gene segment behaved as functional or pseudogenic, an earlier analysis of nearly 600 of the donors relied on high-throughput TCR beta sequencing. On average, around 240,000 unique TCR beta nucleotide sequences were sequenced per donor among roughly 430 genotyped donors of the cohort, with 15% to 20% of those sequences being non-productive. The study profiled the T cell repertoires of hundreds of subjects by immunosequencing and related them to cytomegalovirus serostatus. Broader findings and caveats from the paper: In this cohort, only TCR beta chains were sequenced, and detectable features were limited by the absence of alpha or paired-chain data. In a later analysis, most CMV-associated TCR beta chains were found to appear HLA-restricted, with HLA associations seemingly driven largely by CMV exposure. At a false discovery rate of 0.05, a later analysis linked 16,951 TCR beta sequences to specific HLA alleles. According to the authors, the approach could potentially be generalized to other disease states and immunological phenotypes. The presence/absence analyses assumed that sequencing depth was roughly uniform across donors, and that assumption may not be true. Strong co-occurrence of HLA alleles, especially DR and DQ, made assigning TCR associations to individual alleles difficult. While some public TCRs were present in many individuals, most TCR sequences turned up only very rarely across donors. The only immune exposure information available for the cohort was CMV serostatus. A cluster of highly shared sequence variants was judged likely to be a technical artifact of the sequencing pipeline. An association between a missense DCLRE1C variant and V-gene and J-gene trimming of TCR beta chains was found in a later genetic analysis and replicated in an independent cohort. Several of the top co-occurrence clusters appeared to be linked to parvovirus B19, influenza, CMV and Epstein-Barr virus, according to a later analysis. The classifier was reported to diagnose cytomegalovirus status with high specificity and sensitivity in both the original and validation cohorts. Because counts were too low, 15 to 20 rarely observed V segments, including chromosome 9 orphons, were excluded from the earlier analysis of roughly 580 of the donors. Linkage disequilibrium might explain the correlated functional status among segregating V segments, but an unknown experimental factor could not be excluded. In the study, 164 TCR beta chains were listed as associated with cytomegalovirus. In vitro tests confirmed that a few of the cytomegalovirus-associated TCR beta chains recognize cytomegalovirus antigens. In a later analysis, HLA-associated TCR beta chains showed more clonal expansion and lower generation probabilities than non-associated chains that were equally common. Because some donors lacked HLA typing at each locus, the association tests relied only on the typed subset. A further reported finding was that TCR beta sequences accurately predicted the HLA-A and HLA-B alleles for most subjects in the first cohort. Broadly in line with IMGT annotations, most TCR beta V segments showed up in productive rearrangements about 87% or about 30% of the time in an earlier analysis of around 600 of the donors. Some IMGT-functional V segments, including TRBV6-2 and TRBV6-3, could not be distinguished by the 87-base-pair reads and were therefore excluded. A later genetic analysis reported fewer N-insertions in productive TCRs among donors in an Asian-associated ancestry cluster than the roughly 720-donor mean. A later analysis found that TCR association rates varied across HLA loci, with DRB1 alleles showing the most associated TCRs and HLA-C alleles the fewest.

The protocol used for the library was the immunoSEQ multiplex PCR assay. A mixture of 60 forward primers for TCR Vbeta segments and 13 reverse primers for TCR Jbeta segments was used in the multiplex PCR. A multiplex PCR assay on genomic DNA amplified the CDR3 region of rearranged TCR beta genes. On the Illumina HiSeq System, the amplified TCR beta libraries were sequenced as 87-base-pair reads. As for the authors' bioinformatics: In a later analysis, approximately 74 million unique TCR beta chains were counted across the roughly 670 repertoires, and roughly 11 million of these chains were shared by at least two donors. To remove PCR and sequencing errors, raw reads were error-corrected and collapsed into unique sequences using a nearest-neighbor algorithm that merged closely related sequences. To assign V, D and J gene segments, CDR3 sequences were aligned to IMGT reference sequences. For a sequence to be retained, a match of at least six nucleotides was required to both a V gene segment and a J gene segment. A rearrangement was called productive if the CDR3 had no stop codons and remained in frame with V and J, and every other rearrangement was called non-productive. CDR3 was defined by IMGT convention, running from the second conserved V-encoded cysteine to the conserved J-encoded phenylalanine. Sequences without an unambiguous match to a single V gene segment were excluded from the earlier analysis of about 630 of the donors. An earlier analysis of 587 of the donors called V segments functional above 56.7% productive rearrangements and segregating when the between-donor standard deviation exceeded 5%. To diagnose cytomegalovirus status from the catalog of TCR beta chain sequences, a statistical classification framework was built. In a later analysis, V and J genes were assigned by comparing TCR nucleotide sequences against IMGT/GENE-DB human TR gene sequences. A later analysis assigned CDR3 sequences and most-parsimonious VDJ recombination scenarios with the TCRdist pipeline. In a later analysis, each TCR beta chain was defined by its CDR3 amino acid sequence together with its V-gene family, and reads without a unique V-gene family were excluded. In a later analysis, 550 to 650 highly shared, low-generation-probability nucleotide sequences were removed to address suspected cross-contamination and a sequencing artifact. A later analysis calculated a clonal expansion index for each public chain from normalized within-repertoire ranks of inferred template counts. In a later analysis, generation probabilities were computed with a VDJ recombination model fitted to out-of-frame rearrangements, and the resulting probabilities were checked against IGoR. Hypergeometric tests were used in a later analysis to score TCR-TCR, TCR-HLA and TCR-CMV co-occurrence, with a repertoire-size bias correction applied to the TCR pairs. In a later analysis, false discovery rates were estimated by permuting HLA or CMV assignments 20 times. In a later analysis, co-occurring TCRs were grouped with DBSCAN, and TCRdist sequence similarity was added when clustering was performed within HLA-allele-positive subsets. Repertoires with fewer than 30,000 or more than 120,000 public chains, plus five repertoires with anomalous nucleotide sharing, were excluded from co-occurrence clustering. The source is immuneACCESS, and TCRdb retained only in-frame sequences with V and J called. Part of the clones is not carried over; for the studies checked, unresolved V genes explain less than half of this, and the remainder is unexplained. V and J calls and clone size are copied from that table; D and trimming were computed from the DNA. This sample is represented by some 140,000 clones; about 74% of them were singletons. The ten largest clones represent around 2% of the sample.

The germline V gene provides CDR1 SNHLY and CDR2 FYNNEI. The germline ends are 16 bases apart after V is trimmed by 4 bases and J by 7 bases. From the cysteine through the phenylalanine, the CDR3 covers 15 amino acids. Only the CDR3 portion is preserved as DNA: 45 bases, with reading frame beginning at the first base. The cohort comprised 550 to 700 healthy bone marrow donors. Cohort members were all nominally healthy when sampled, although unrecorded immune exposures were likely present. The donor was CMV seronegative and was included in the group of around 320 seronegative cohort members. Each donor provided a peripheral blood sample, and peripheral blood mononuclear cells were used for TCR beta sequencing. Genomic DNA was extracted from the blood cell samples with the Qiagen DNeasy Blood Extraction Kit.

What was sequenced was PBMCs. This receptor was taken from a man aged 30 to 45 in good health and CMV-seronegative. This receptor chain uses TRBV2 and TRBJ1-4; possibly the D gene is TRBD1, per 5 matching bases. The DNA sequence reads TGTGCCAGCAGTGTTCTTGGGGGGAGTAGTGAAAAACTGTTTTTT. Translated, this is CASSVLGGSSEKLFF.